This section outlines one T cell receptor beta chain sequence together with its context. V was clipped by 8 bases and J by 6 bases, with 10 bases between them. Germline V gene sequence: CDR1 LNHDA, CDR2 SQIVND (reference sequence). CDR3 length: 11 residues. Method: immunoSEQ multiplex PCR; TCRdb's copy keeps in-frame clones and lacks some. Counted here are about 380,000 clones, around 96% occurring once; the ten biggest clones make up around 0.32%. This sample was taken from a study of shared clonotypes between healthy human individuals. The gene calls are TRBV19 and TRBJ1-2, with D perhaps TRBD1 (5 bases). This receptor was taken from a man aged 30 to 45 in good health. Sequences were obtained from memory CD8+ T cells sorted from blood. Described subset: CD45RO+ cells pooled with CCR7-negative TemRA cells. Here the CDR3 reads CASRSGHGYTF. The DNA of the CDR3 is TGTGCCAGTCGCTCGGGGCATGGCTACACCTTC.